Sequencing of this T cell receptor (beta chain) was carried out in a study of blood T cell repertoires in COVID-19. Study at large: The cDNA or gDNA used as material had been derived from T cells, B-cell-depleted T cells, or PBMCs.

Participants were aged roughly 18 to 95 years, lived in 20 to 25 US areas, and enrolled virtually. Donors were grouped by their self-reported clinical history. Data came from immunoSEQ multiplex PCR; TCRdb stores just in-frame clones and leaves some out. The table includes a few hundred thousand clones, roughly 84% detected once. The CDR3 contains 15 residues. Germline V CDR1 and CDR2: SGHRS, YFSETQ. V dropped 7 bases and J dropped 8; count of bases not matched to a gene: 14. The rearrangement joins TRBV5-1 to TRBJ1-2; 10 bases align to TRBD1. This TCR was recovered from a woman in her fifties or sixties who had been exposed to COVID-19. Sequencing was done on a sample of PBMCs or T cells enriched from blood (not recorded which). CDR3 residues: CASSYQGGTGEGYTF. DNA of the CDR3: TGCGCCAGCTCCTACCAGGGGGGGACAGGGGAAGGCTACACCTTC. The full variable domain, completed using reference TRBV5-1 and TRBJ1-2, is KAGVTQTPRYLIKTRGQQVTLSCSPISGHRSVSWYQQTPGQGLQFLFEYFSETQRNKGNFPGRFSGRQFSNSRSEMNVSTLELGDSALYLCASSYQGGTGEGYTFGSGTRLTVV.